The 26 T cell receptor beta chains below were found in one sample sequenced in a study of blood T cell repertoires in COVID-19. Sequenced by immunoSEQ multiplex PCR; TCRdb stores in-frame clones only, minus some. Here the sample spans around 150,000 clones, approximately 93% being singletons. The sequenced sample consisted of peripheral blood. Source of these receptors: a woman aged 60-70 years with COVID-19, enrolled during active disease.

The genes are TRBV9 and TRBJ1-2, with 7 bases identical to TRBD1. This CDR3 is 16 amino acids long. Looked up from germline, CDR1 is SGDLS and CDR2 is YYNGEE. V trimming: 0 bases; J trimming: 6 bases; junction bases outside the gene matches: 11. In DNA form, the CDR3 reads TGTGCCAGCAGCGTAGCCCAGACAGGGCCGGTCGATGGCTACACCTTC. Amino acid sequence: CASSVAQTGPVDGYTF. Complete variable domain (other parts from reference TRBV9 and TRBJ1-2): DSGVTQTPKHLITATGQRVTLRCSPRSGDLSVYWYQQSLDQGLQFLIQYYNGEERAKGNILERFSAQQFPDLHSELNLSSLELGDSALYFCASSVAQTGPVDGYTFGSGTRLTVV.

The chain is built from TRBV6-2 or TRBV6-3 and TRBJ2-5, with D possibly being TRBD2 (5 bases). CDR1 is MNHEY, CDR2 SVGEGT, per germline. V was shortened by 0 bases and J by 2 bases, with 10 bases between the two germline ends. The CDR3 covers 15 residues. The DNA of the CDR3 is TGTGCCAGCAGTTACTCGAGCCAGCGGCAAGAGACCCAGTACTTC. It is translated as CASSYSSQRQETQYF.

The chain recombines TRBV29-1 with TRBJ2-1; TRBD1 is a possible D gene (6 bases). Germline values: CDR1 SQVTM, CDR2 ANQGSEA. The V gene lost 6 bases and the J gene lost 9 bases, with 12 bases spanning the gap. The CDR3 is 11 residues long. CDR3 loop: CSVGVGGEQFF. DNA of the CDR3: TGCAGCGTAGGAGTAGGGGGTGAGCAGTTCTTC.

V gene TRBV5-1 combines with J gene TRBJ2-3; 7 bases match TRBD1. V trimming: 7 bases; J trimming: 2 bases; junction bases outside the gene matches: 7. The CDR3 runs 14 residues. Germline CDR1 reads SGHRS; CDR2 reads YFSETQ. The CDR3 loop is CASGPGQNTDTQYF. The CDR3 DNA is TGCGCCAGCGGCCCGGGACAGAACACAGATACGCAGTATTTT.

The chain uses TRBV30 and TRBJ2-3; 12 bases match TRBD2. Trimming cost V 0 bases and J 9 bases; bases outside gene matches: 25. CDR1 is GTSNPN, CDR2 SVGIG, per germline (reference sequence). The CDR3 spans 21 residues. The CDR3 region is CAWSVIMGLAGLTSQAITQYF. CDR3 in DNA: TGTGCCTGGAGTGTAATAATGGGACTAGCGGGCCTTACCTCCCAGGCGATCACGCAGTATTTT. The whole variable domain, remainder taken from reference TRBV30 and TRBJ2-3, is SQTIHQWPATLVQPVGSPLSLECTVEGTSNPNLYWYRQAAGRGLQLLFYSVGIGQISSEVPQNLSASRPQDRQFILSSKKLLLSDSGFYLCAWSVIMGLAGLTSQAITQYFGPGTRLTVL.

J is TRBJ2-3 and V is TRBV5-1; D is unclear. Germline-derived CDR1 and CDR2 are SGHRS and YFSETQ. CDR3 length: 14 amino acids. V lost 4 bases to trimming and J lost 2 bases, with 11 bases between them. In DNA form, the CDR3 reads TGCGCCAGCAGCCTGATCACTTCCACAGATACGCAGTATTTT. It specifies CASSLITSTDTQYF.

The chain has TRBV7-3 and TRBJ1-3, with D maybe TRBD1 (6 bases). Between the trimmed V and J ends, which lost 6 bases and 0 bases, there was a span of 9 bases. This CDR3 has 14 residues. From germline, CDR1 is SGHTA and CDR2 FQGTGA. CDR3: CASSPGVSGNTIYF. DNA for the CDR3: TGTGCCAGCAGTCCAGGGGTCTCTGGAAACACCATATATTTT.

As concerns this clone: One end of the junction does not line up with germline, which may come from a read error. J is TRBJ1-1 and V is TRBV6-2 or TRBV6-3; tentative D call: TRBD1 (5 bases). Germline loops: CDR1 MNHEY, CDR2 SVGEGT. The CDR3 consists of 12 residues. The CDR3 loop reads CASSRGHTEAFF. Here the CDR3 DNA reads TGTGCCAGCAGCCGCGGACACACGGAAGCTTTCTTT.

This sequence joins TRBV7-2 and TRBJ1-2; 7 bases line up with TRBD1. The CDR3 totals 14 residues. Trimming took 2 bases from V and 3 from J; bases not matched to a gene: 3. Germline assignment: CDR1 SGHTA and CDR2 FQGNSA. CDR3 nucleotides: TGTGCCAGCAGCTTATCAGACAGGGACTATGGCTACACCTTC. Residues: CASSLSDRDYGYTF.

This chain connects TRBV7-9 to TRBJ2-3, with 7 bases aligning to TRBD2. The CDR3 sequence is 17 residues long. V shed 6 bases, J shed 2 bases, and the junction held 14 bases outside the gene matches. CDR1 is SEHNR, CDR2 FQNEAQ, per germline (reference sequence). CDR3 region: CASRTRLPGLTTDTQYF. The CDR3 DNA sequence: TGTGCCAGCAGAACTAGACTTCCGGGACTAACCACAGATACGCAGTATTTT.

The chain joins TRBV2 to TRBJ1-5, with a weak D call TRBD1 (5 bases). CDR3 length equals 13 residues. V was clipped by 8 bases and J by 0 bases, with 8 bases between them. Germline-derived CDR1 and CDR2 are SNHLY and FYNNEI. The CDR3 protein is CASGTGSNQPQHF. The CDR3 DNA is TGTGCCAGCGGAACAGGTAGCAATCAGCCCCAGCATTTT. Full variable domain (rest looked up from reference TRBV2 and TRBJ1-5): EPEVTQTPSHQVTQMGQEVILRCVPISNHLYFYWYRQILGQKVEFLVSFYNNEISEKSEIFDDQFSVERPDGSNFTLKIRSTKLEDSAMYFCASGTGSNQPQHFGDGTRLSIL.

The rearrangement joins TRBV5-4 to TRBJ1-5, with TRBD1 as a possible D gene (6 bases). This CDR3 contains 14 residues. Looked up from germline, CDR1 is SGHNT and CDR2 is YYREEE (reference sequence). V dropped 4 bases and J dropped 0 bases, with 8 bases sitting between them. Written as DNA, the CDR3 is TGTGCCAGCAGCATACAGGGTAGCAATCAGCCCCAGCATTTT. Encoded protein: CASSIQGSNQPQHF.

The genes are TRBV4-1 and TRBJ1-2; 8 bases are a match to TRBD1. Unmatched junction bases numbered 9, after V lost 1 base and J lost 8 bases. Germline V gene lookup returns CDR1 MGHRA and CDR2 YSYEKL. The CDR3 extends over 15 amino acids. CDR3 sequence: CASSQGTGLGGGYTF. The CDR3 DNA sequence: TGCGCCAGCAGCCAAGGGACAGGGCTTGGGGGAGGCTACACCTTC.

This chain uses TRBV4-1 with TRBJ2-3, with D maybe TRBD1 (5 bases). The V gene lost 0 bases and the J gene lost 2 bases, with 15 bases spanning the gap. The CDR3 contains 17 residues. CDR1 and CDR2 from the germline V gene are MGHRA and YSYEKL. The CDR3 loop is CASSQDVGRQHTDTQYF. CDR3 coding DNA: TGCGCCAGCAGCCAAGATGTAGGCAGACAGCACACAGATACGCAGTATTTT.

This sequence joins TRBV19 and TRBJ1-1; the D gene is possibly TRBD1 (6 bases). The CDR3 totals 13 residues. Per the germline V gene, CDR1 is LNHDA and CDR2 is SQIVND (reference sequence). The germline V and J ends were trimmed by 4 bases and 4 bases, with 10 bases remaining between them. The CDR3 loop is CASSTVGGTEAFF. In DNA form, the CDR3 reads TGTGCCAGTAGTACGGTAGGGGGCACTGAAGCTTTCTTT.

The genes are TRBV4-3 and TRBJ2-3, with D uncertain. This CDR3 is built from 13 residues. Trimming shortened V by 4 bases and J by 6 bases, and 11 bases separated the two germline ends. CDR1 and CDR2 (germline): LGHNA, YSLEER. CDR3 residues: CASSLGAGDTQYF. The CDR3, as DNA: TGCGCCAGCAGCCTTGGCGCAGGTGATACGCAGTATTTT.

The chain has TRBV5-1 and TRBJ1-1; a possible D gene is TRBD1 (5 bases). The CDR3 covers 15 residues. The V and J ends lost 0 bases and 5 bases respectively, with 14 bases between them. The germline V gene encodes CDR1 SGHRS and CDR2 YFSETQ. The CDR3 protein is CASSLEGFGGTEAFF. In DNA, the CDR3 is TGCGCCAGCAGCTTGGAAGGTTTCGGGGGGACTGAAGCTTTCTTT.

The chain combines TRBV28 with TRBJ1-2; the match to TRBD1 covers 12 bases. The CDR3 has 17 amino acids. The germline V gene encodes CDR1 MDHEN and CDR2 SYDVKM. V shed 6 bases and J 2 bases; nucleotides not matched to a gene: 10. The CDR3 loop is CASSAGTGGWGNYGYTF. CDR3 DNA sequence: TGTGCCAGCAGCGCCGGGACAGGGGGCTGGGGAAACTATGGCTACACCTTC.

This clone was counted a single time. The chain uses TRBV7-9 and TRBJ1-2, with TRBD1 matching over 12 bases. CDR3 length: 19 residues. Germline V lookup: CDR1 SEHNR, CDR2 FQNEAQ (reference sequence). Losses at the gene ends were 5 bases for V and 7 bases for J; bases not matched to a gene: 20. The CDR3 spells CASSAHSRDRGRLRGGYTF. Written as DNA, the CDR3 is TGTGCCAGCAGCGCCCACTCCCGGGACAGGGGGCGCCTGAGGGGTGGCTACACCTTC.

In this sample, this clone turned up once. This CDR3 reads CASRSTETYNSPLHF. CDR3 DNA sequence: TGTGCCAGCAGGTCGACAGAGACCTATAATTCACCCCTCCACTTT. The chain carries TRBV6-5 and TRBJ1-6, with D perhaps TRBD1 (5 bases). Germline CDR1 and CDR2: MNHEY and SVGAGI. The CDR3 sequence is 15 residues long. V was pared by 6 bases and J by 2 bases, with 11 bases between.

This clone was recorded once. The CDR3 sequence: CASSQGRDLVGGYTF. The DNA for the CDR3 is TGCGCCAGCAGCCAAGGGCGTGACTTGGTTGGAGGCTACACCTTC. The chain combines TRBV4-1 with TRBJ1-2; D uncertain. CDR3 length: 15 amino acids. V lost 1 base to trimming and J lost 8 bases, with 17 bases between them. Germline V gene data show CDR1 as MGHRA and CDR2 as YSYEKL.

The chain recombines TRBV29-1 with TRBJ1-4, with D maybe TRBD1 (6 bases). CDR1 and CDR2 from the germline V gene are SQVTM and ANQGSEA. The length of the CDR3 is 11 residues. The V end was cut by 3 bases, the J end by 12 bases, with 11 bases between. The CDR3 region is CSVDGRGQLFF. The DNA of the CDR3 is TGCAGCGTTGACGGCAGGGGCCAACTGTTTTTT.

The sample holds one count of this clone. This CDR3 is also generated by other DNA sequences in the sample. This sequence joins TRBV6-6 and TRBJ1-2; 7 positions match TRBD1. From germline, CDR1 is MNHNY and CDR2 SVGAGI (reference sequence). CDR3 length: 14 amino acids. Trimming removed 2 bases from V and 3 bases from J; junction bases left unmatched: 3. DNA for the CDR3: TGTGCCAGCAGTTACAGAACAGGGGACTATGGCTACACCTTC. Amino acids: CASSYRTGDYGYTF.

The V gene is TRBV7-4, the J gene TRBJ2-3; 7 nucleotides align to TRBD1. Germline values: CDR1 SGHVT, CDR2 SQSDAQ. The CDR3 consists of 18 residues. After removal of 3 bases from V and 1 base from J, the junction contained 13 bases not matched to a gene. CDR3 sequence (DNA): TGTGCCAGCAGCTTCTTGGGAAAACAGGGGTATTGCACAGATACGCAGTATTTT. Protein product: CASSFLGKQGYCTDTQYF.

The V call is TRBV19, the J call TRBJ2-7; TRBD1 matches 8 bases. The CDR3 has 15 residues. Germline CDR1 is LNHDA and CDR2 is SQIVND (reference sequence). V gave up 3 bases and J gave up 3 bases; unmatched junction bases: 7. CDR3 in amino acids: CASSMTGAEVYEQYF. The CDR3 coding sequence is TGTGCCAGTAGTATGACAGGGGCTGAAGTCTACGAGCAGTACTTC. The complete variable domain, with remaining parts taken from reference TRBV19 and TRBJ2-7, reads DGGITQSPKYLFRKEGQNVTLSCEQNLNHDAMYWYRQDPGQGLRLIYYSQIVNDFQKGDIAEGYSVSREKKESFPLTVTSAQKNPTAFYLCASSMTGAEVYEQYFGPGTRLTVT.

The chain uses TRBV5-1 and TRBJ2-7; no clear D. The germline gives CDR1 SGHRS, CDR2 YFSETQ. Between the trimmed V and J ends, which lost 0 bases and 4 bases, there was a span of 8 bases. This CDR3 region has 13 residues. CDR3 amino acids: CASSLDSLYEQYF. The CDR3 nucleotides are TGCGCCAGCAGCTTGGACAGTCTGTACGAGCAGTACTTC.